This T cell receptor beta chain comes out of a study of CD8 T cells in Susac syndrome. Study-wide points: Clonal expansion was not observed in the Susac syndrome CD4+ T cell repertoires.

TEMRA cells were enriched by FACS, and CD4+ and CD8+ T cells were negatively isolated. Reverse transcription of about 0.45 to 1 ug RNA was performed with random hexamers. Amplification of TCR beta CDR3 by immunoSEQ multiplex PCR spanned 54 Vbeta and 13 Jbeta. TCRdb reprocessed the immunoSEQ multiplex PCR reads via MiXCR and lists one record per CDR3 protein. Altogether about 180,000 distinct CDR3 sequences are present, just under 95% being singletons, with the ten largest covering more than 0.08%. The germline CDR1 and CDR2 sequences are SGHRS and YFSETQ. The CDR3 has 14 residues. The V end was cut by 1 base, the J end by 3 bases, with 10 bases between. A remark on this clonotype: Antigen specificity is unknown.

V is TRBV5-1 and J is TRBJ1-2; maybe TRBD1 (5 bases). The source is a human donor with Susac syndrome. Material: CD4+ T cells from PBMCs. The CDR3 spells CASSLTTQDYGYTF. In nucleotides, the CDR3 is TGCGCCAGCAGCTTGACCACACAGGACTATGGCTACACCTTC.